The present entry profiles one T cell receptor beta chain with its context. This sample was taken from a study of blood T cell repertoires in COVID-19. TCRdb's table, derived via immunoSEQ multiplex PCR, lists solely in-frame clones and lacks some. The sample carries hundreds of thousands of clones, 85% to 90% recorded once. This CDR3 is 13 amino acids long. The V gene lost 7 bases and the J gene lost 6 bases, with 15 bases spanning the gap. Germline V lookup: CDR1 LNHDA, CDR2 SQIVND (reference sequence). Assignment of participants to cohorts was predicated upon participant-reported clinical history. Recovered status applied to Cohort 3 donors who had two consecutive negative PCRs. It also applied to those with clearance or with symptom resolution.

This rearrangement joins TRBV19 to TRBJ1-2; tentative D call: TRBD1 (5 bases). Sequencing input: PBMCs or T cells enriched from blood (not recorded which). The sequence was collected from a man aged 18 to 30 who had recovered from COVID-19. The CDR3: CASNPRVGHGYTF. In DNA, the CDR3 is TGTGCCAGTAACCCCAGGGTTGGCCATGGCTACACCTTC.